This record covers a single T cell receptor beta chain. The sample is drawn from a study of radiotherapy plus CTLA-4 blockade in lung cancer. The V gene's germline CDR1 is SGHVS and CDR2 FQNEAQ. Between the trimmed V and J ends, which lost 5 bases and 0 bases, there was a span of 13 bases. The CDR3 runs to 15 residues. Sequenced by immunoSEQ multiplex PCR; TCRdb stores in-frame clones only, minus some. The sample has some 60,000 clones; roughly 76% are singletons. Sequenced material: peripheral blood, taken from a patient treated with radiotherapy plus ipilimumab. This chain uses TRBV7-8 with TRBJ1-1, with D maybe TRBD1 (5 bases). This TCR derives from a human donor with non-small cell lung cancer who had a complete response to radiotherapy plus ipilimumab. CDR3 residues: CASSRRQYMNTEAFF. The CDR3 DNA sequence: TGTGCCAGCAGCCGTCGACAGTATATGAACACTGAAGCTTTCTTT. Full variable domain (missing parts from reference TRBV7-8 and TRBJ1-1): GAGVSQSPRYKVAKRGQDVALRCDPISGHVSLFWYQQALGQGPEFLTYFQNEAQLDKSGLPSDRFFAERPEGSVSTLKIQRTQQEDSAVYLCASSRRQYMNTEAFFGQGTRLTVV.